This T cell receptor (beta chain) comes out of a study of cytomegalovirus exposure and HLA in healthy donors (dated by TCRdb to 2016 to 2017). Broadly, across the study: The 666 repertoires of the first cohort and the 120 validation repertoires were produced on the same platform, according to a later analysis. The study aimed to test whether cataloging public T cell receptors could reveal signatures of past pathogen exposure. Besides the first cohort of more than 650 subjects, a separate validation cohort made up of roughly 120 different subjects was used. High-throughput TCR immunosequencing, statistical association of individual TCRs with disease status, and machine learning were combined to predict cytomegalovirus infection status. General study outcomes and caveats: Most TCR sequences were seen in very few donors, while some public TCRs were found in many individuals. Cytomegalovirus status was reported to be diagnosed by the classifier with high specificity and sensitivity in both the original and validation cohorts. It was suggested by the authors that the approach could potentially be generalized to other disease states and immunological phenotypes. The study listed 164 TCR beta chains as associated with cytomegalovirus. Three of the identified cytomegalovirus-associated TCR beta chains were confirmed in vitro to be specific for cytomegalovirus antigens. A later analysis found that TCRs clustered in the first cohort also tended to co-occur in the 100 to 150 validation repertoires, with approximately 95% of cluster scores above 0. A later analysis lacked HLA typing for the validation cohort, so it scored co-occurrence in that cohort across all 110 or so repertoires.

Separate from the approximately 700-subject first cohort, the validation cohort of 120 subjects was the group to which the donors belonged. As for this clone: Its antigen target is currently unknown. No qualities accompany the bases; no much larger clone lies one base away.

Between the V and J ends, shortened by 0 bases and 5 bases respectively, the junction contains 11 bases. CDR1 and CDR2 are drawn from the germline V gene: SGHRS, YFSETQ. Reading from cysteine to phenylalanine, the CDR3 counts 14 amino acids. The read is trimmed to its CDR3 DNA, 42 bases read in frame from base 1. Library generation was performed with the immunoSEQ multiplex PCR assay. Per the authors' processing: A statistical classification framework was built to diagnose cytomegalovirus status from the catalog of TCR beta chain sequences. TCRdb carries this immuneACCESS record with in-frame sequences only. Its versions omit some clonotypes, under half of them owing to an unresolved V gene in the studies checked, with the rest unexplained. Clonal size and the V and J genes are those of that table, whereas D and trimming came from the DNA. Counted in this sample were fewer than 200,000 clones; approximately 86% of them appeared once. Together, the top ten hold 2% to 3% of the sample.

The sequence is built from TRBV5-1 and TRBJ1-1, and the D gene may be TRBD1, 6 bases matching. This TCR came from a man aged 18 to 30 in good health and CMV-seropositive. Source material: PBMCs. In nucleotide form, the sequence is TGCGCCAGCAGCTTGGACTGGGGGCGGACTGAAGCTTTCTTT. It specifies CASSLDWGRTEAFF. The entire variable domain, with the stretches around the CDR3 drawn from the reference TRBV5-1 and TRBJ1-1 proteins, is KAGVTQTPRYLIKTRGQQVTLSCSPISGHRSVSWYQQTPGQGLQFLFEYFSETQRNKGNFPGRFSGRQFSNSRSEMNVSTLELGDSALYLCASSLDWGRTEAFFGQGTRLTVV.